What follows describes a single T cell receptor (beta chain). Its antigen is as yet unknown. Germline values: CDR1 SGHRS, CDR2 YFSETQ. This CDR3 region has 15 residues. V dropped 7 bases and J dropped 4 bases, with 20 bases sitting between them. The sample is drawn from a study of T cells in Graves' hyperthyroidism and ophthalmopathy. Whole-study findings and limits: The model identified upcoming ophthalmopathy a median about six months ahead of onset.

Amplification yielded TCR beta CDR3 regions, with RNA transcripts as the source. First-round RT-PCR targeting the TCR CDR3 was performed with the HTBI primer set. TCRdb re-called the multiplex PCR reads through MiXCR, storing one row per CDR3 protein. The sample shows 550,000 to 850,000 distinct CDR3 sequences, around 20% of them seen only once. The sequence came from a woman aged 45-59 years with Graves' hyperthyroidism that later progressed to Graves' ophthalmopathy. The chain combines TRBV5-1 with TRBJ2-5, with D possibly TRBD2 on 6 matching bases. What was sequenced was blood. In DNA form, the CDR3 reads TGCGCCAGCGCATCCTCGGAGGGGCGGGGAGAGACCCAGTACTTC. Translating gives CASASSEGRGETQYF.